This TCR beta chain is drawn from a study of cytomegalovirus exposure and HLA in healthy donors. Overall study: Drawn from HLA-typed donors, tens of millions of unique TCRs were held in an early data release.

Germline CDR1 MNHEY, CDR2 SVGAGI. Trimming removed 0 bases from V and 3 bases from J; junction bases left unmatched: 5. CDR3 length: 15 residues. Primers: 60 Vbeta forward and 13 Jbeta reverse. Only in-frame clones appear in the TCRdb table, and some are missing; sequencing was by immunoSEQ multiplex PCR. The sample totals around 40,000 clones. The rearrangement joins TRBV6-5 to TRBJ2-7; 7 nucleotides align to TRBD2. This TCR came from a young man in good health and CMV-seronegative. Sample: PBMCs. The CDR3 region is CASSYSWEGSYEQYF. DNA for the CDR3: TGTGCCAGCAGTTACTCTTGGGAGGGAAGCTACGAGCAGTACTTC.